Below are 15 T cell receptor beta chains sequenced from a single sample in a study of shared clonotypes between healthy human individuals. The repertoire was sequenced with immunoSEQ multiplex PCR; TCRdb's copy has only in-frame clones and lacks some. In the table there are some 2,500,000 clones, about 90% of which are singletons. The sample taken for sequencing was naive CD4+ T cells from PBMCs. The sample's subset: CD45RA+ positively selected. These receptors were taken from a man aged 18 to 30 in good health. Some clones in this sample may be carry-over from other donors' samples.

The chain links TRBV30 to TRBJ2-2; 13 positions agree with TRBD2. Trimming cost V 0 bases and J 5 bases; bases outside gene matches: 12. CDR1 is GTSNPN, CDR2 SVGIG, per germline (reference sequence). The CDR3 totals 19 residues. The CDR3 sequence: CAWSVQKTSGGWSTGELFF. The CDR3 DNA reads TGTGCCTGGAGTGTCCAAAAGACTAGCGGGGGGTGGTCGACCGGGGAGCTGTTTTTT.

This clone was detected once. This CDR3 reads CASSRLGYEQYF. As DNA, the CDR3 is TGTGCCAGCAGTAGACTAGGATACGAGCAGTACTTC. The V call is TRBV2, the J call TRBJ2-7, with D maybe TRBD2 (6 bases). The CDR3 spans 12 residues. CDR1 and CDR2 (germline): SNHLY, FYNNEI. The V and J ends lost 5 bases and 4 bases respectively, with 9 bases between them.

The chain couples TRBV30 to TRBJ1-2, with 7 bases that match TRBD1. The germline CDR1 and CDR2 sequences are GTSNPN and SVGIG (reference sequence). This CDR3 has 13 amino acids. The J segment lost 2 bases and the V segment lost 3 bases, leaving 3 bases of the junction unmatched. The CDR3 loop is CAWSGGQNYGYTF. The CDR3, as DNA: TGTGCCTGGAGCGGGGGACAGAACTATGGCTACACCTTC.

In its sample, this clone was seen once. This chain uses TRBV6-5 with TRBJ2-2; no clear D gene. V gave up 5 bases and J gave up 1 base, with 11 bases separating them. CDR3 size: 15 residues. CDR1 MNHEY and CDR2 SVGAGI come from the germline V gene. CDR3 region: CASSPRTVNTGELFF. The DNA of the CDR3 is TGTGCCAGCAGTCCCAGGACGGTGAACACCGGGGAGCTGTTTTTT.

For this clone: Different DNA sequences within this sample yield the same CDR3. The chain couples TRBV28 to TRBJ2-5; 8 bases are shared with TRBD1. V gave up 6 bases and J gave up 4 bases; unmatched junction bases: 4. CDR3 length: 13 residues. Germline CDR1 MDHEN, CDR2 SYDVKM. CDR3 loop: CASRGQGRETQYF. The CDR3 DNA reads as TGTGCCAGCAGAGGACAGGGACGAGAGACCCAGTACTTC. The entire variable domain, with the rest obtained from reference TRBV28 and TRBJ2-5, is as follows: DVKVTQSSRYLVKRTGEKVFLECVQDMDHENMFWYRQDPGLGLRLIYFSYDVKMKEKGDIPEGYSVSREKKERFSLILESASTNQTSMYLCASRGQGRETQYFGPGTRLLVL.

This sequence joins TRBV4-1 and TRBJ2-7, with 9 bases lining up with TRBD2. CDR1 MGHRA and CDR2 YSYEKL come from the germline V gene. Trimming removed 0 bases from V and 6 bases from J; junction bases left unmatched: 18. The CDR3 runs 19 residues. For the CDR3, the DNA is TGCGCCAGCAGCCAAGATCTCGGGGGATCGGCGGGAGGGCAGCCCGAGCAGTACTTC. Translating it yields CASSQDLGGSAGGQPEQYF.

This chain links TRBV21-1 with TRBJ2-1; TRBD2, the table's D call, lacks a check against the DNA. TRBV21-1 is reported as a pseudogene. The CDR3 runs to 18 residues. The CDR3 nucleotides read TGTGCCAGCAGCAAGGGGGGTTGGTGGAGCGGGAGGAACAATGAGCAGTTCTTC. Its protein product is CASSKGGWWSGRNNEQFF.

This chain links TRBV7-8 with TRBJ2-5; D is uncertain. The CDR3 covers 14 residues. V lost 2 bases to trimming and J lost 0 bases, with 7 bases between them. Germline CDR1 reads SGHVS; CDR2 reads FQNEAQ. CDR3 residues: CASSLRGYQETQYF. CDR3 nucleotide sequence: TGTGCCAGCAGCTTAAGAGGATACCAAGAGACCCAGTACTTC.

The chain carries TRBV28 and TRBJ2-5, with D perhaps matching TRBD2 (6 bases). The J call may be faulty, since TRBJ2-7 better matches the DNA end. The CDR3 length is 14 residues. CDR1 is MDHEN and CDR2 is SYDVKM in the germline V gene. In DNA form, the CDR3 reads TGTGCCACAGTGTCGGCGGGACTTCCCAACGAGCAGTACTTC. Translation gives CATVSAGLPNEQYF.

Comments on this clone: Other DNA sequences in the sample encode the same CDR3. The chain carries TRBV2 and TRBJ2-7; 7 bases map to TRBD1. The CDR3 length is 14 residues. CDR1 is SNHLY and CDR2 is FYNNEI in the germline V gene. V dropped 3 bases and J dropped 0; count of bases not matched to a gene: 2. CDR3 coding DNA: TGTGCCAGCAGTGATCAGGGGGACTCCTACGAGCAGTACTTC. Translating gives CASSDQGDSYEQYF. The variable domain in full, with the rest retrieved from reference TRBV2 and TRBJ2-7, is EPEVTQTPSHQVTQMGQEVILRCVPISNHLYFYWYRQILGQKVEFLVSFYNNEISEKSEIFDDQFSVERPDGSNFTLKIRSTKLEDSAMYFCASSDQGDSYEQYFGPGTRLTVT.

The chain uses TRBV5-4 and TRBJ1-3; no reliable D call. The V and J ends lost 4 bases and 0 bases respectively, with 14 bases between them. Germline CDR1 reads SGHNT; CDR2 reads YYREEE (reference sequence). The CDR3 is made up of 16 amino acids. This CDR3 reads CASSLGQEASGNTIYF. As DNA, the CDR3 is TGTGCCAGCAGCCTGGGTCAGGAGGCCTCTGGAAACACCATATATTTT.

The chain has TRBV27 and TRBJ2-6; 7 bases map to TRBD1. After removal of 4 bases from V and 2 bases from J, the junction contained 11 bases not matched to a gene. The CDR3 totals 18 residues. CDR1 is MNHEY and CDR2 is SMNVEV in the germline V gene (reference sequence). The CDR3 loop is CASSSHPRQGTGANVLTF. CDR3 nucleotides: TGTGCCAGCAGTTCGCACCCGCGACAGGGAACTGGGGCCAACGTCCTGACTTTC. Full variable domain (missing parts from reference TRBV27 and TRBJ2-6): EAQVTQNPRYLITVTGKKLTVTCSQNMNHEYMSWYRQDPGLGLRQIYYSMNVEVTDKGDVPEGYKVSRKEKRNFPLILESPSPNQTSLYFCASSSHPRQGTGANVLTFGAGSRLTVL.

The rearrangement links TRBV19 to TRBJ1-2; no clear D. CDR1 is LNHDA and CDR2 is SQIVND in the germline V gene (reference sequence). Trimming shortened V by 7 bases and J by 8 bases, and 14 bases separated the two germline ends. The CDR3 sequence is 12 residues long. CDR3 sequence: CASTPDQGGYTF. CDR3 bases: TGTGCCAGTACCCCTGACCAAGGCGGCTACACCTTC.

The chain uses TRBV7-9 and TRBJ2-2, with no clear D. The V and J ends lost 7 bases and 2 bases respectively, with 5 bases between them. CDR1 is SEHNR, CDR2 FQNEAQ, per germline (reference sequence). The CDR3 runs 12 residues. CDR3 sequence: CASTYNTGELFF. DNA of the CDR3: TGTGCCAGCACCTATAACACCGGGGAGCTGTTTTTT. The variable domain in full, completed from reference TRBV7-9 and TRBJ2-2, reads DTGVSQNPRHKITKRGQNVTFRCDPISEHNRLYWYRQTLGQGPEFLTYFQNEAQLEKSRLLSDRFSAERPKGSFSTLEIQRTEQGDSAMYLCASTYNTGELFFGEGSRLTVL.

As regards this clone: Germline and junction disagree at one end, which may indicate a read error. This chain links TRBV6-5 with TRBJ2-1; 7 bases align to TRBD1. The CDR3 sequence is 12 residues long. CDR1 is MNHEY, CDR2 SVGAGI, per germline. The CDR3 sequence: CASRGNHNEQFF. The DNA for the CDR3 is TGTGCTAGCAGGGGGAACCACAATGAGCAGTTCTTC.